The 30 T cell receptor beta chains below were found in one sample sequenced in a study of cytomegalovirus exposure and HLA in healthy donors. Researchers ran the PCR with 60 Vbeta and 13 Jbeta primers. The protocol was immunoSEQ multiplex PCR, while the TCRdb copy is restricted to in-frame clones and leaves out a portion. The sample records 150,000 to 200,000 clones, 80% being singletons. Specimen: PBMCs. Source of these receptors: a woman aged 35 to 49 in good health and CMV-seronegative.

This chain uses TRBV9 with TRBJ2-5, with D uncertain. CDR3 length equals 15 residues. Trimming left V 3 bases short and J 3 bases short, with 15 bases between. Germline lookup yields CDR1 SGDLS and CDR2 YYNGEE. The CDR3 spells CASSGKSLEKETQYF. The DNA for the CDR3 is TGTGCCAGCAGCGGCAAATCTCTAGAGAAAGAGACCCAGTACTTC.

This clone was recorded a few times. The chain couples TRBV27 to TRBJ1-2; D call uncertain. Germline lookup yields CDR1 MNHEY and CDR2 SMNVEV (reference sequence). Trimming stripped 4 bases from V and 1 base from J, with 19 bases between. The CDR3 length is 17 residues. Written as DNA, the CDR3 is TGTGCCAGCAGTTCGGTCCTAAGAGGGTCGAGTAACTATGGCTACACCTTC. Its translation is CASSSVLRGSSNYGYTF.

V usage is TRBV4-3 and J usage is TRBJ2-1, with 14 positions matching TRBD2. The CDR3 runs 18 residues. V dropped 2 bases and J dropped 6; count of bases not matched to a gene: 9. CDR1 is LGHNA and CDR2 is YSLEER in the germline V gene. For the CDR3, the DNA is TGCGCCAGCAGCCAAATACCGGGACTAGCGGGAGAAGGCAATGAGCAGTTCTTC. Its protein product is CASSQIPGLAGEGNEQFF.

Judged by abundance, this clone is medium-sized. The rearrangement links TRBV10-3 to TRBJ1-4, with TRBD1 identical over 9 bases. Germline V CDR1 and CDR2: ENHRY, SYGVKD. CDR3 length: 12 amino acids. After removal of 11 bases from V and 8 bases from J, the junction contained 6 bases not matched to a gene. The CDR3 bases are TGTGCCGGTGGACAGGGGCCAGAAAAACTGTTTTTT. It yields the protein CAGGQGPEKLFF.

The V gene is TRBV19, the J gene TRBJ1-2; 9 positions agree with TRBD1. Germline CDR1 and CDR2: LNHDA and SQIVND (reference sequence). V shed 5 bases, J shed 3 bases, and the junction held 4 bases outside the gene matches. The CDR3 consists of 14 residues. CDR3 protein: CASSLRTGDYGYTF. DNA for the CDR3: TGTGCCAGTAGTCTCAGGACAGGGGACTATGGCTACACCTTC.

The J gene is TRBJ1-1, the V gene TRBV9; 7 positions match TRBD1. The CDR3 spans 13 residues. Germline assignment: CDR1 SGDLS and CDR2 YYNGEE. The trim removed 4 bases at V and 8 bases at J, leaving 8 bases unmatched. The CDR3 DNA reads TGTGCCAGCAGCATAAACCCGGGACAGGAAGCTTTCTTT. This translates into CASSINPGQEAFF.

In its sample, this clone was seen a few times. This rearrangement joins TRBV4-1 to TRBJ2-1, with 15 positions matching TRBD2. Trimming removed 1 base from V and 14 bases from J; junction bases left unmatched: 18. Germline CDR1 is MGHRA and CDR2 is YSYEKL. The CDR3 length is 19 residues. This CDR3 reads CASSQVSGVPGLAGGWKFF. As DNA, the CDR3 is TGCGCCAGCAGCCAAGTTTCCGGGGTGCCGGGACTAGCGGGAGGTTGGAAGTTCTTC.

V gene TRBV4-3 combines with J gene TRBJ1-4; weak D call: TRBD1 (6 bases). Germline loops: CDR1 LGHNA, CDR2 YSLEER. V shed 0 bases and J shed 5 bases, with 7 bases lying between them. The CDR3 loop spans 14 amino acids. The CDR3 reads CASSQEGGNEKLFF. The CDR3, as DNA: TGCGCCAGCAGCCAAGAAGGGGGAAATGAAAAACTGTTTTTT.

The chain links TRBV14 to TRBJ1-1; 7 positions match TRBD1. Germline values: CDR1 SGHDN, CDR2 FVKESK. After removal of 1 base from V and 5 bases from J, the junction contained 7 bases not matched to a gene. The CDR3 spans 15 residues. The CDR3, as DNA: TGTGCCAGCAGCCAAGTTACACAGGGGAGGACTGAAGCTTTCTTT. The encoded protein is CASSQVTQGRTEAFF.

This chain joins TRBV6-1 and TRBJ2-7; TRBD1 aligns across 10 bases. V shed 4 bases and J 5 bases; nucleotides not matched to a gene: 17. Germline V gene lookup returns CDR1 MNHNS and CDR2 SASEGT. This CDR3 has 18 residues. The CDR3 loop is CASSVISGGQGRHNEQYF. Written as DNA, the CDR3 is TGTGCCAGCAGTGTTATTTCTGGGGGACAGGGGCGACACAACGAGCAGTACTTC.

The chain joins TRBV7-8 to TRBJ2-3; 12 positions match TRBD2. Germline V CDR1 and CDR2: SGHVS, FQNEAQ. The CDR3 runs to 19 residues. The junction had 12 bases not matched to a gene; V was cut back by 1 base and J by 4 bases. Here the CDR3 reads CASSLVASGRARIPDTQYF. CDR3 DNA: TGTGCCAGCAGCTTAGTGGCTAGCGGGAGGGCCCGTATCCCAGATACGCAGTATTTT. The whole variable domain, remainder taken from reference TRBV7-8 and TRBJ2-3, is GAGVSQSPRYKVAKRGQDVALRCDPISGHVSLFWYQQALGQGPEFLTYFQNEAQLDKSGLPSDRFFAERPEGSVSTLKIQRTQQEDSAVYLCASSLVASGRARIPDTQYFGPGTRLTVL.

This chain joins TRBV5-4 and TRBJ2-7; TRBD2 agrees at 8 bases. The germline CDR1 and CDR2 sequences are SGHNT and YYREEE (reference sequence). Trimming at V came to 5 bases and at J to 0 bases, leaving 1 base not matched to a gene. The CDR3 spans 13 residues. CDR3 DNA: TGTGCCAGCAGGACTAGCGACTCCTACGAGCAGTACTTC. Amino acid sequence: CASRTSDSYEQYF.

Of note for this clone: The same CDR3 arises from other DNA sequences in this sample as well. The chain has TRBV29-1 and TRBJ1-1; maybe TRBD1 (5 bases). Germline assignment: CDR1 SQVTM and CDR2 ANQGSEA. This CDR3 contains 12 residues. V was shortened by 4 bases and J by 5 bases, with 11 bases between the two germline ends. This chain's CDR3 is CSVVGGGTEAFF. The CDR3 DNA sequence: TGCAGCGTTGTTGGGGGAGGGACTGAAGCTTTCTTT. The full variable domain, with the rest looked up from reference TRBV29-1 and TRBJ1-1, is SAVISQKPSRDICQRGTSLTIQCQVDSQVTMMFWYRQQPGQSLTLIATANQGSEATYESGFVIDKFPISRPNLTFSTLTVSNMSPEDSSIYLCSVVGGGTEAFFGQGTRLTVV.

V is TRBV7-2 and J is TRBJ1-1, with D unresolved. CDR1 is SGHTA and CDR2 is FQGNSA in the germline V gene. V lost 0 bases and J lost 0, with 8 bases in between. This CDR3 is built from 15 residues. CDR3 sequence: CASSLATALNTEAFF. The CDR3 region has the DNA TGTGCCAGCAGCTTAGCCACAGCTCTGAACACTGAAGCTTTCTTT.

The chain uses TRBV5-1 and TRBJ2-7, with D perhaps matching TRBD1 (5 bases). Germline V gene sequence: CDR1 SGHRS, CDR2 YFSETQ. The CDR3 length is 15 residues. The V and J ends lost 1 base and 0 bases respectively, with 11 bases between them. In DNA, the CDR3 is TGCGCCAGCAGCTTGTACCAGGGAAGCTCCTACGAGCAGTACTTC. Protein sequence: CASSLYQGSSYEQYF. Full variable domain (rest looked up from reference TRBV5-1 and TRBJ2-7): KAGVTQTPRYLIKTRGQQVTLSCSPISGHRSVSWYQQTPGQGLQFLFEYFSETQRNKGNFPGRFSGRQFSNSRSEMNVSTLELGDSALYLCASSLYQGSSYEQYFGPGTRLTVT.

This clone showed up just a few times. The chain is built from TRBV19 and TRBJ1-3; D is undetermined. V lost 4 bases and J 2 bases, leaving 6 bases between the germline ends. CDR3 size: 13 residues. Germline V gene lookup returns CDR1 LNHDA and CDR2 SQIVND (reference sequence). CDR3 nucleotides: TGTGCCAGTAGTAGGCAAACTGGAAACACCATATATTTT. The encoded protein is CASSRQTGNTIYF.

Points on this clone: This CDR3 is also generated by other DNA sequences in the sample. The rearrangement joins TRBV7-9 to TRBJ2-7; 7 positions agree with TRBD2. This CDR3 spans 14 amino acids. CDR1 is SEHNR and CDR2 is FQNEAQ in the germline V gene (reference sequence). The V gene end was trimmed by 0 bases and the J gene end by 4 bases; junction bases not matched to a gene: 3. The CDR3 region has the DNA TGTGCCAGCAGCTTAGCTGGCGGGAGTTACGAGCAGTACTTC. Its protein product is CASSLAGGSYEQYF.

CDR3 protein: CAWSRDRGRRGYTF. As DNA, the CDR3 is TGTGCCTGGAGTCGGGACAGGGGGCGACGGGGCTACACCTTC. This chain links TRBV30 with TRBJ1-2; TRBD1 matches at 12 bases. In germline, CDR1 is GTSNPN, CDR2 SVGIG (reference sequence). V was pared by 2 bases and J by 8 bases, with 6 bases of the junction left unmatched. The CDR3 has 14 amino acids. The full variable domain, its missing parts supplied by reference TRBV30 and TRBJ1-2, is SQTIHQWPATLVQPVGSPLSLECTVEGTSNPNLYWYRQAAGRGLQLLFYSVGIGQISSEVPQNLSASRPQDRQFILSSKKLLLSDSGFYLCAWSRDRGRRGYTFGSGTRLTVV.

This chain connects TRBV7-9 to TRBJ1-2; D might be TRBD1 (5 bases). The germline gives CDR1 SEHNR, CDR2 FQNEAQ (reference sequence). The length of the CDR3 is 16 residues. V lost 5 bases, J lost 6 bases, and 22 bases lay in between. The CDR3 nucleotides are TGTGCCAGCAGCCCCCAATTTACAGGAACCTCCGATGGCTACACCTTC. Its protein product is CASSPQFTGTSDGYTF.

V usage is TRBV9 and J usage is TRBJ2-7; a weak D match, TRBD1 (6 bases). V was clipped by 4 bases and J by 1 base, with 15 bases between them. CDR3 size: 15 residues. Germline assignment: CDR1 SGDLS and CDR2 YYNGEE. CDR3 nucleotide sequence: TGTGCCAGCAGCCCAAGGGGGACGGCATCCTACGAGCAGTACTTC. Translating it yields CASSPRGTASYEQYF.

The chain recombines TRBV5-1 with TRBJ2-1; 8 bases match TRBD1. Germline V gene data show CDR1 as SGHRS and CDR2 as YFSETQ. The CDR3 is 13 residues long. The V and J ends lost 7 bases and 6 bases, in that order; junction bases with no gene match: 6. The CDR3 reads CASGTGGSNEQFF. CDR3 nucleotides: TGCGCCAGCGGGACAGGAGGATCCAATGAGCAGTTCTTC.

The V gene is TRBV4-3, the J gene TRBJ2-3, with 9 nucleotides matching TRBD2. The germline CDR1 and CDR2 sequences are LGHNA and YSLEER. The CDR3 has 16 amino acids. After removal of 4 bases from V and 5 bases from J, the junction contained 10 bases not matched to a gene. The CDR3 sequence is CASSLEVAGVGDTQYF. CDR3 coding DNA: TGCGCCAGCAGCCTTGAAGTAGCGGGAGTAGGAGATACGCAGTATTTT.

The gene calls are TRBV11-3 and TRBJ2-1; the match to TRBD2 covers 9 bases. Germline V lookup: CDR1 SGHNT, CDR2 YENEEA. The ends lost 3 bases at V and 5 bases at J; junction bases unmatched: 14. The CDR3 is made up of 18 amino acids. The CDR3 sequence: CASSLNSGSLLIHNEQFF. Here the CDR3 DNA reads TGTGCCAGCAGCTTGAATAGCGGGAGTCTTCTGATTCACAATGAGCAGTTCTTC.

The rearrangement joins TRBV18 to TRBJ1-3; D gene unclear. CDR3 length: 16 residues. Germline V gives CDR1 KGHSH, CDR2 LQKENI. Trimming shortened V by 7 bases and J by 0 bases, and 16 bases separated the two germline ends. CDR3 loop: CASLSSQASSGNTIYF. CDR3 DNA sequence: TGTGCCAGCTTATCCTCCCAGGCGAGCTCTGGAAACACCATATATTTT.

V and J are TRBV21-1 and TRBJ2-2; the table gives TRBD2 as D, unverified against the DNA. TRBV21-1 is tagged as a pseudogene. The CDR3 loop spans 17 amino acids. The CDR3 loop is CASRGEVSGRNTGELFF. The CDR3 nucleotides read TGTGCCAGCAGGGGTGAGGTCAGCGGCAGAAACACCGGGGAGCTGTTTTTT.

The chain recombines TRBV6-1 with TRBJ1-2, with no clear D. Per germline, CDR1 MNHNS and CDR2 SASEGT. V lost 5 bases, J lost 8 bases, and 15 bases lay in between. The CDR3 extends over 13 amino acids. The CDR3, as DNA: TGTGCCAGCAGTCGCTCCGTTCGAAGCGGCTACACCTTC. Translation gives CASSRSVRSGYTF.

The chain has TRBV5-1 and TRBJ1-1; perhaps TRBD1 as D (5 bases). Germline CDR1 is SGHRS and CDR2 is YFSETQ. V lost 0 bases, J lost 5 bases, and 14 bases lay in between. The CDR3 totals 15 residues. CDR3 coding DNA: TGCGCCAGCAGCTTGGCCCAGGGTGTAGGAACTGAAGCTTTCTTT. Amino acid sequence: CASSLAQGVGTEAFF. The complete variable domain, with remaining parts taken from reference TRBV5-1 and TRBJ1-1, reads KAGVTQTPRYLIKTRGQQVTLSCSPISGHRSVSWYQQTPGQGLQFLFEYFSETQRNKGNFPGRFSGRQFSNSRSEMNVSTLELGDSALYLCASSLAQGVGTEAFFGQGTRLTVV.

This chain links TRBV4-3 with TRBJ2-7; 8 bases line up with TRBD1. The CDR3 has 15 residues. V dropped 1 base and J dropped 3; count of bases not matched to a gene: 5. CDR1 is LGHNA and CDR2 is YSLEER in the germline V gene. In nucleotides, the CDR3 is TGCGCCAGCAGCCAAGGGACAGGGTTTATCTACGAGCAGTACTTC. As protein: CASSQGTGFIYEQYF.

This clone appeared a single time. The V gene is TRBV5-6, the J gene TRBJ2-7, with TRBD2 matching over 10 bases. CDR1 is SGHDT and CDR2 is YYEEEE in the germline V gene. J was trimmed by 1 base and V by 4 bases; bases with no gene match: 5. The CDR3 is made up of 15 amino acids. The CDR3 protein is CASSLSGRGSYEQYF. CDR3 sequence (DNA): TGTGCCAGCAGCCTCAGCGGGAGGGGGTCCTACGAGCAGTACTTC.

The rearrangement joins TRBV5-1 to TRBJ2-5, with D perhaps matching TRBD2 (6 bases). The CDR3 has 13 residues. The V gene lost 2 bases and the J gene lost 5 bases, with 10 bases spanning the gap. CDR1 and CDR2 from the germline V gene are SGHRS and YFSETQ. The CDR3 coding sequence is TGCGCCAGCAGCTTTGAGGGAGGCGAGACCCAGTACTTC. This gives the protein CASSFEGGETQYF.